One and the same sample provided the 10 T cell receptor beta chains below, sequenced in a study of cytomegalovirus exposure and HLA in healthy donors. It was with 60 Vbeta and 13 Jbeta primers that the PCR ran. Produced via immunoSEQ multiplex PCR; TCRdb's table is partial and in-frame only. The table includes roughly 150,000 clones, roughly four fifths detected once. The sequenced material came from PBMCs. The receptor set was obtained from a male donor in good health and CMV-seronegative.

The chain is built from TRBV19 and TRBJ1-1; D unclear. Germline V lookup: CDR1 LNHDA, CDR2 SQIVND (reference sequence). This CDR3 comprises 15 residues. Trimming shortened V by 7 bases and J by 1 base, and 16 bases separated the two germline ends. The chain's CDR3 is CASTPSQVPNTEAFF. CDR3 nucleotide sequence: TGTGCCAGTACCCCCTCCCAGGTGCCGAACACTGAAGCTTTCTTT.

A remark on this clone: At one end the junction does not follow the germline gene, possibly because of a read error. The genes are TRBV7-9 and TRBJ2-3; possibly TRBD2 for D (5 bases). Per the germline V gene, CDR1 is SEHNR and CDR2 is FQNEAQ (reference sequence). The CDR3 contains 12 residues. Here the CDR3 reads CSSSRGGDTQYF. CDR3 DNA sequence: TGTTCCAGCAGCCGAGGAGGAGATACGCAGTATTTT.

The chain has TRBV6-1 and TRBJ1-4, with D possibly TRBD1 on 5 matching bases. V was clipped by 6 bases and J by 4 bases, with 15 bases between them. The CDR3 consists of 15 residues. The germline CDR1 and CDR2 sequences are MNHNS and SASEGT. CDR3 sequence reads: CASRNLGLYNEKLFF. As DNA, the CDR3 is TGTGCCAGCAGGAACCTGGGACTGTATAATGAAAAACTGTTTTTT.

This clone appeared a few times. This chain joins TRBV6-5 and TRBJ2-7, with a weak D call TRBD2 (5 bases). V dropped 11 bases and J dropped 4 bases, with 21 bases sitting between them. The CDR3 consists of 14 residues. Germline CDR1 reads MNHEY; CDR2 reads SVGAGI. The CDR3 sequence is CASRNGRVGYEQYF. For the CDR3, the DNA is TGTGCCTCTCGGAATGGGCGGGTAGGGTACGAGCAGTACTTC.

The rearrangement uses TRBV7-2 and TRBJ2-3; 12 positions match TRBD2. The CDR3 contains 15 residues. V gave up 3 bases and J gave up 3 bases; unmatched junction bases: 1. CDR1 SGHTA and CDR2 FQGNSA come from the germline V gene. The CDR3 nucleotides read TGTGCCAGCAGCTTTCTAGCGGGAGGGACAGATACGCAGTATTTT. Protein product: CASSFLAGGTDTQYF.

The chain joins TRBV6-5 to TRBJ2-7; 10 nucleotides align to TRBD2. This CDR3 is built from 15 residues. V lost 6 bases to trimming and J lost 1 base; unmatched junction nucleotides: 6. Germline CDR1 MNHEY, CDR2 SVGAGI. The CDR3 spells CASSPPTSGSYEQYF. DNA for the CDR3: TGTGCCAGCAGCCCTCCGACTAGCGGGTCCTACGAGCAGTACTTC.

This chain connects TRBV10-3 to TRBJ2-1; D might be TRBD2 (7 bases). The germline V gene encodes CDR1 ENHRY and CDR2 SYGVKD. V shed 6 bases and J shed 0 bases, with 18 bases lying between them. This CDR3 has 17 amino acids. This CDR3 is CAIRPPGGVSSYNEQFF. CDR3 bases: TGTGCCATCAGGCCCCCGGGGGGCGTCAGCTCCTACAATGAGCAGTTCTTC.

The chain uses TRBV7-6 and TRBJ2-7; D might be TRBD1 (6 bases). Germline V lookup: CDR1 SGHVS, CDR2 FNYEAQ. With 5 bases removed from V and 2 bases from J, the gap between germline ends came to 10 bases. This CDR3 has 13 residues. Here the CDR3 reads CASSVGQTYEQYF. The CDR3, as DNA: TGTGCCAGCAGCGTAGGACAGACCTACGAGCAGTACTTC.

The gene calls are TRBV7-8 and TRBJ1-2; D gene ambiguous. CDR1 is SGHVS, CDR2 FQNEAQ, per germline. V was pared by 1 base and J by 5 bases, with 14 bases between. CDR3 size: 15 residues. Written as DNA, the CDR3 is TGTGCCAGCAGCTTAGTCCCCGGTATTCTTTATGGCTACACCTTC. Translation: CASSLVPGILYGYTF.

The chain employs TRBV18 and TRBJ1-3; perhaps TRBD1 as D (6 bases). Germline CDR1 KGHSH, CDR2 LQKENI. The CDR3 length is 16 residues. Trimming stripped 2 bases from V and 4 bases from J, with 15 bases between. CDR3 sequence: CASSPVIGGEGNTIYF. CDR3 sequence (DNA): TGTGCCAGCTCACCAGTGATTGGGGGCGAAGGAAACACCATATATTTT.